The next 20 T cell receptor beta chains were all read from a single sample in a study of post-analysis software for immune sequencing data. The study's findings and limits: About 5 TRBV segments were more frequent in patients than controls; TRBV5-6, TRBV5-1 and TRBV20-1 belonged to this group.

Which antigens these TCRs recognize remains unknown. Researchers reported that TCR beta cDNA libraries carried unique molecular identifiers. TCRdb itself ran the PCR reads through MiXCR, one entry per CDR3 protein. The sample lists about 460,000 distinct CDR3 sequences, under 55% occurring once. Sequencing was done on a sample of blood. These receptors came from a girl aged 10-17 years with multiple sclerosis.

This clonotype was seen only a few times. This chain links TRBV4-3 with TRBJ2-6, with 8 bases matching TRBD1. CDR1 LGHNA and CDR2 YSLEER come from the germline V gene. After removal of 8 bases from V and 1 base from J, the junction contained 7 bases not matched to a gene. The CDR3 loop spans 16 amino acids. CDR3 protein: CASGVQGASGANVLTF. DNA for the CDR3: TGCGCCAGCGGTGTTCAGGGGGCTTCTGGGGCCAACGTCCTGACTTTC.

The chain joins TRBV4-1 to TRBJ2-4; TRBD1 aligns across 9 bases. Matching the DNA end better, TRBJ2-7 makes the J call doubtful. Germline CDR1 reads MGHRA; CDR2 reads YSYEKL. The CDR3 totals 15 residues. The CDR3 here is CASSQGGTGLYEQYF. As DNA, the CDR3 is TGCGCCAGCAGCCAAGGGGGGACAGGGCTTTACGAGCAGTACTTC.

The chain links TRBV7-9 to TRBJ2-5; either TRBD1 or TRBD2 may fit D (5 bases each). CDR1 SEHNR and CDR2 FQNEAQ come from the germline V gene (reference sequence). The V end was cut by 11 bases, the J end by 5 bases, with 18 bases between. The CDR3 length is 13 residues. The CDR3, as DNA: TGTGCCCTCCCGGGGCCTGAGGGGGAGACCCAGTACTTC. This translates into CALPGPEGETQYF.

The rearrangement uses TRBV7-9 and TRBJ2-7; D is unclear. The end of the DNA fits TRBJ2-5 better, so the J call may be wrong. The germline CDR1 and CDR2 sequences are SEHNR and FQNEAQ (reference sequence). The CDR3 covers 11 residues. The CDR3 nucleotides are TGTGCCAGCACCCTAGAGGAGACCCAGTACTTC. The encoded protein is CASTLEETQYF.

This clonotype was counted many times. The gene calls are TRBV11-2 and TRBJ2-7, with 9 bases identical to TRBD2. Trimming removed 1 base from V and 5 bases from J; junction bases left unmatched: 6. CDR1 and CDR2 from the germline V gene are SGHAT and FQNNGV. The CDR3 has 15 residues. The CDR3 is CASSLVSGSIHEQYF. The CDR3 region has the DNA TGTGCCAGCAGCTTAGTTAGCGGGAGTATTCACGAGCAGTACTTC.

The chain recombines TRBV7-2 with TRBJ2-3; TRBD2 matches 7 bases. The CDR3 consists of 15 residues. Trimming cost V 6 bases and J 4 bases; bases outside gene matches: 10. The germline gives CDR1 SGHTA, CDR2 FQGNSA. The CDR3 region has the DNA TGTGCCAGCAGACTTAAGGCTAGCGGATCAGATACGCAGTATTTT. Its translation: CASRLKASGSDTQYF.

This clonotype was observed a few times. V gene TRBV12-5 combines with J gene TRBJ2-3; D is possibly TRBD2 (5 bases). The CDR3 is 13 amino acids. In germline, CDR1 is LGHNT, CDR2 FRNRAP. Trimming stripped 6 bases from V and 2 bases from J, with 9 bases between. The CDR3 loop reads CASGQGLTDTQYF. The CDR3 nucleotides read TGTGCTAGTGGCCAAGGACTCACAGATACGCAGTATTTT. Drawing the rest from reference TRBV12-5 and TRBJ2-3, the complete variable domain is DARVTQTPRHKVTEMGQEVTMRCQPILGHNTVFWYRQTMMQGLELLAYFRNRAPLDDSGMPKDRFSAEMPDATLATLKIQPSEPRDSAVYFCASGQGLTDTQYFGPGTRLTVL.

Here the CDR3 reads CASSPAGAVGSAQYF. In DNA form, the CDR3 reads TGTGCCAGCAGCCCCGCAGGGGCAGTCGGGTCGGCCCAGTACTTC. This chain uses TRBV7-2 with TRBJ2-5; perhaps TRBD1 as D (6 bases). This CDR3 region has 15 residues. The germline gives CDR1 SGHTA, CDR2 FQGNSA. V lost 5 bases to trimming and J lost 9 bases, with 22 bases between them. Drawing the rest from reference TRBV7-2 and TRBJ2-5, the complete variable domain is GAGVSQSPSNKVTEKGKDVELRCDPISGHTALYWYRQSLGQGLEFLIYFQGNSAPDKSGLPSDRFSAERTGGSVSTLTIQRTQQEDSAVYLCASSPAGAVGSAQYFGPGTRLLVL.

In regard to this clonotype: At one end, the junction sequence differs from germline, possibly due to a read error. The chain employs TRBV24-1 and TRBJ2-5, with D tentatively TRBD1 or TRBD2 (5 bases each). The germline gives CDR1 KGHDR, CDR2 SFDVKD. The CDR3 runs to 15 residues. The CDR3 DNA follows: TGTACCACCAGTGACCCCGGGACGGACCAAGAGACCCAGTACTTC. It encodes CTTSDPGTDQETQYF.

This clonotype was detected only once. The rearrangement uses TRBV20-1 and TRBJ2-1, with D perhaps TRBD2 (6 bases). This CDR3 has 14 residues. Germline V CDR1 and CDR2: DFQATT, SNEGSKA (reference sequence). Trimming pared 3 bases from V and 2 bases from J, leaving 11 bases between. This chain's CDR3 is CSASGSITYNEQFF. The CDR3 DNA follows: TGCAGTGCTAGCGGGAGCATTACCTACAATGAGCAGTTCTTC.

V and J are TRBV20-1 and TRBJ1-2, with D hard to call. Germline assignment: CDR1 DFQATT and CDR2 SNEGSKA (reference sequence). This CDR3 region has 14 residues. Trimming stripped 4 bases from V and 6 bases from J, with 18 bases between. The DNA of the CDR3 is TGCAGTGCTAAATTGGCCGGTTCGCAGAATGGCTACACCTTC. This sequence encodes CSAKLAGSQNGYTF.

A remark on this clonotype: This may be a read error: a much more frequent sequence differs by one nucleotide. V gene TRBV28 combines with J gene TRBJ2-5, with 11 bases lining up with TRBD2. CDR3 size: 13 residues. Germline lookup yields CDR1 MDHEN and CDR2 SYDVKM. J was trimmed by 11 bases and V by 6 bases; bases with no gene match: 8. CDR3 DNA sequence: TGTGCCAGCAGACTAGCGGGAGCGGGAGGGCAGTACTTC. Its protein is CASRLAGAGGQYF.

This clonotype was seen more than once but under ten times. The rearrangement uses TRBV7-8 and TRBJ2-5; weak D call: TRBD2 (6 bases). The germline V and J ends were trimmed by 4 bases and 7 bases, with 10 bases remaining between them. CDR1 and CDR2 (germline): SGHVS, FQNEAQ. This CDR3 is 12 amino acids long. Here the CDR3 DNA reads TGTGCCAGCAGCTACGAGGGAGGGACCCAGTACTTC. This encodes CASSYEGGTQYF. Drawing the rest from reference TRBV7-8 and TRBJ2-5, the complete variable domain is GAGVSQSPRYKVAKRGQDVALRCDPISGHVSLFWYQQALGQGPEFLTYFQNEAQLDKSGLPSDRFFAERPEGSVSTLKIQRTQQEDSAVYLCASSYEGGTQYFGPGTRLLVL.

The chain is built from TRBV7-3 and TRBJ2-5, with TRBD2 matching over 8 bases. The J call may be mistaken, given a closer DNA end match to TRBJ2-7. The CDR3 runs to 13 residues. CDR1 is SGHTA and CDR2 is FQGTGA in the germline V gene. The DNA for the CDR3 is TGTGCCAGCAGCCTCAACCGGGGGGGCGAGCAGTACTTC. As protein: CASSLNRGGEQYF.

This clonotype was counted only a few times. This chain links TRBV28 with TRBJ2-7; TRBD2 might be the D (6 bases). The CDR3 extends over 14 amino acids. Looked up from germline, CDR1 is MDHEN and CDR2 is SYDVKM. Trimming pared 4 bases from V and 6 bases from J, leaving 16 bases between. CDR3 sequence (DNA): TGTGCCAGCAGTTCAAGACCGGGAGTGTTCGAGCAGTACTTC. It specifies CASSSRPGVFEQYF. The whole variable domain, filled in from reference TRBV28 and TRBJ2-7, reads DVKVTQSSRYLVKRTGEKVFLECVQDMDHENMFWYRQDPGLGLRLIYFSYDVKMKEKGDIPEGYSVSREKKERFSLILESASTNQTSMYLCASSSRPGVFEQYFGPGTRLTVT.

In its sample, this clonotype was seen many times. DNA of the CDR3: TGTGCCAGCAGCTTGGGGACTAGCTACAATGAGCAGTTCTTC. Translated: CASSLGTSYNEQFF. The rearrangement joins TRBV5-5 to TRBJ2-1, with 7 bases lining up with TRBD2. The CDR3 loop spans 14 amino acids. Per the germline V gene, CDR1 is SGHKS and CDR2 is YYEKEE (reference sequence). The trim removed 0 bases at V and 3 bases at J, leaving 0 bases unmatched.

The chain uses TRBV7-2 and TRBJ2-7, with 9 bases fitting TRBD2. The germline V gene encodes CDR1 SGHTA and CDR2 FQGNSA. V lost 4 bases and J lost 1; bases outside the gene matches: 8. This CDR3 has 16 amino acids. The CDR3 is CASSWTGTSLSYEQYF. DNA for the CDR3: TGTGCCAGCAGCTGGACCGGGACTAGCTTGTCCTACGAGCAGTACTTC.

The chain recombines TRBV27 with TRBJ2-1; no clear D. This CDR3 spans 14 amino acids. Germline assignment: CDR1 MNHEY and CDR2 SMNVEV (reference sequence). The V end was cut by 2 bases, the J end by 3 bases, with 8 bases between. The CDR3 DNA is TGTGCCAGCAGTTTAGGGGTAGACTACAATGAGCAGTTCTTC. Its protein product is CASSLGVDYNEQFF.

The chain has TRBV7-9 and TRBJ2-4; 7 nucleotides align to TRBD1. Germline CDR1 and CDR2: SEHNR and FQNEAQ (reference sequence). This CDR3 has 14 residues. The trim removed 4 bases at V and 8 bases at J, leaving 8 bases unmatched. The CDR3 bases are TGTGCCAGCAGCTACGACCGGGACAGCTACATTCAGTACTTC. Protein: CASSYDRDSYIQYF.

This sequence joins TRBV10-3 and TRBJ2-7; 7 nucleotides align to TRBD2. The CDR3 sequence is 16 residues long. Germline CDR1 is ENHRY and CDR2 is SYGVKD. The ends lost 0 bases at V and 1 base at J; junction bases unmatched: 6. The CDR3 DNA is TGTGCCATCAGTGAGTCGGTCCTAGCGGATTCCTACGAGCAGTACTTC. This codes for CAISESVLADSYEQYF.